These T cell receptor beta chains were read from a single sample in a study of blood T cell repertoires in COVID-19. This table comes from immunoSEQ multiplex PCR, and its TCRdb copy is limited to in-frame clones, with some not included. The repertoire holds some 40,000 clones, with about 85% as singletons. The sequencing sample was made of peripheral blood. These receptor sequences come from a woman aged 80 or over with acute or convalescent COVID-19. CDR3s include the opening cysteine and the closing phenylalanine or tryptophan. D genes are given only for firm matches. Rows may omit the clone size; those that give it use once, few, many or a size class.

clone size	V gene	D gene	J gene	CDR3 protein	CDR3 DNA
once	TRBV19	NA	TRBJ2-1	CASSMGSRAAREFEQFF	TGTGCCAGTAGTATGGGGTCCCGGGCCGCCCGGGAATTTGAGCAGTTCTTC
NA	TRBV30	TRBD1	TRBJ1-4	CANNRGMGEKLFF	TGTGCCAACAACAGGGGTATGGGCGAAAAACTGTTTTTT
NA	TRBV7-8	TRBD2	TRBJ2-1	CASSRGLAGGFYNEQFF	TGTGCCAGCAGCCGGGGGCTAGCGGGAGGGTTCTACAATGAGCAGTTCTTC
NA	TRBV3-1/TRBV3-2	NA	TRBJ1-5	CASSQDLNQPQHF	TGTGCCAGCAGCCAAGATCTTAATCAGCCCCAGCATTTT
NA	TRBV5-5	TRBD1	TRBJ1-6	CASSSSGTGNSPLHF	TGTGCCAGCAGTTCCTCCGGGACAGGCAATTCACCCCTCCACTTT
few	TRBV19	TRBD1	TRBJ2-7	CASSTGDRGMYEQYF	TGTGCCAGTAGTACGGGGGACAGGGGGATGTACGAGCAGTACTTC
NA	TRBV13	NA	TRBJ1-5	CASSLRAEGSNQPQHF	TGTGCCAGCAGCCTTCGGGCGGAGGGGAGCAATCAGCCCCAGCATTTT
NA	TRBV7-9	TRBD1	TRBJ2-1	CASSPGQGGFNEQFF	TGTGCCAGCAGCCCGGGACAGGGGGGTTTCAATGAGCAGTTCTTC
NA	TRBV3-1/TRBV3-2	NA	TRBJ1-2	CASSQVQGYGYTF	TGTGCCAGCAGCCAAGTACAGGGTTATGGCTACACCTTC
NA	TRBV5-1	TRBD2	TRBJ2-1	CASRTSGTSYNEQFF	TGCGCCAGTAGGACTAGCGGGACGTCCTACAATGAGCAGTTCTTC
few	TRBV28	TRBD2	TRBJ2-7	CASRVPRAGRYEQYF	TGTGCCAGCAGGGTACCTAGAGCGGGACGGTACGAGCAGTACTTC
once	TRBV19	NA	TRBJ2-7	CASSMEGRKGGLEQYF	TGTGCCAGTAGTATGGAGGGACGGAAAGGCGGCTTGGAGCAGTACTTC
NA	TRBV5-1	TRBD1	TRBJ1-2	CASSSGQGLGTGYTF	TGCGCCAGCAGCTCCGGACAGGGTCTGGGAACTGGCTACACCTTC
NA	TRBV19	TRBD1	TRBJ2-7	CASSAWTGPRSEQYF	TGTGCCAGTAGTGCCTGGACAGGGCCGAGGTCCGAGCAGTACTTC
NA	TRBV24-1	NA	TRBJ2-1	CAVSGTRPALDYNEQFF	TGTGCCGTCTCCGGGACACGTCCAGCGTTGGACTACAATGAGCAGTTCTTC